Listed below are T cell receptor beta chains from one sample, sequenced in a study of Graves' ophthalmopathy and Graves' hyperthyroidism. Using its own MiXCR run on the multiplex PCR reads, TCRdb lists one record per CDR3 protein. This sample has 680,000 or so distinct CDR3 sequences, with roughly 20% found just once. Sequenced input: peripheral blood. Source of these receptors: a woman aged 18-30 years with stable Graves' hyperthyroidism. Some clones in this sample may be carry-over from other donors' samples. Both conserved end residues are trimmed from each CDR3. Fields, in order: D gene, clone size, V gene, J gene, CDR3 protein. A D gene is named only where the DNA matches it firmly. Clone size, where shown, is once, few, many, or a class for clones that have expanded.

d_call: .
clone_size: .
v_call: TRBV10-2
j_call: TRBJ2-7
cdr3_aa: ASSEPGRSYEQY

d_call: .
clone_size: few
v_call: TRBV19
j_call: TRBJ1-5
cdr3_aa: ASSIDKTPWPQH

d_call: .
clone_size: .
v_call: TRBV29-1
j_call: TRBJ2-7
cdr3_aa: SVRQAEGPYEQY

d_call: TRBD1
clone_size: many
v_call: TRBV20-1
j_call: TRBJ1-2
cdr3_aa: SPLGDRDPYT

d_call: .
clone_size: .
v_call: TRBV24-1
j_call: TRBJ1-5
cdr3_aa: ATSDIGSNQPQH

d_call: .
clone_size: few
v_call: TRBV3-1
j_call: TRBJ1-6
cdr3_aa: ASSQGWAGPRNSPLH

d_call: .
clone_size: many
v_call: TRBV4-1
j_call: TRBJ1-6
cdr3_aa: ASSQFQGNNSPLH

d_call: TRBD1
clone_size: many
v_call: TRBV28
j_call: TRBJ1-5
cdr3_aa: ASKVTGGSGQPQH

d_call: TRBD1
clone_size: many
v_call: TRBV29-1
j_call: TRBJ1-2
cdr3_aa: SASPSGTGNYGYT

d_call: .
clone_size: many
v_call: TRBV9
j_call: TRBJ1-2
cdr3_aa: ASSDLGYGYT

d_call: .
clone_size: many
v_call: TRBV6-1
j_call: TRBJ1-2
cdr3_aa: ASSEAVQGSNLGGYT

d_call: TRBD2
clone_size: many
v_call: TRBV29-1
j_call: TRBJ2-7
cdr3_aa: SAYLGGAYEQY

d_call: TRBD1
clone_size: few
v_call: TRBV12-3/TRBV12-4
j_call: TRBJ1-2
cdr3_aa: ASSLRKGANYGYT

d_call: TRBD1
clone_size: few
v_call: TRBV5-5
j_call: TRBJ1-2
cdr3_aa: ASSLVTGDGYT

d_call: .
clone_size: many
v_call: TRBV24-1
j_call: TRBJ1-1
cdr3_aa: ATRSGMGLSLNTEAF

d_call: .
clone_size: .
v_call: TRBV4-1
j_call: TRBJ2-5
cdr3_aa: ASSPRTRETQY

d_call: .
clone_size: many
v_call: TRBV27
j_call: TRBJ2-2
cdr3_aa: ASSSSPGGDSQYTGELF

d_call: .
clone_size: .
v_call: TRBV10-1
j_call: TRBJ2-7
cdr3_aa: ASSEGFGAYEQY

d_call: .
clone_size: few
v_call: TRBV28
j_call: TRBJ1-2
cdr3_aa: ASSWPRGKNYGYT

d_call: .
clone_size: many
v_call: TRBV5-1
j_call: TRBJ1-2
cdr3_aa: ASSLDPGAKGYT

d_call: .
clone_size: few
v_call: TRBV18
j_call: TRBJ2-7
cdr3_aa: ASSPAPRTEGYEQY

d_call: TRBD1
clone_size: many
v_call: TRBV5-1
j_call: TRBJ1-1
cdr3_aa: ASSLRGGGLTEAF

d_call: .
clone_size: many
v_call: TRBV5-1
j_call: TRBJ1-1
cdr3_aa: ASKTGTVNTEAF

d_call: TRBD2
clone_size: .
v_call: TRBV20-1
j_call: TRBJ2-5
cdr3_aa: SARVRGDYRAGTQY

d_call: TRBD1
clone_size: few
v_call: TRBV6-1
j_call: TRBJ1-2
cdr3_aa: ASSQGGGVSYT

d_call: TRBD2
clone_size: .
v_call: TRBV6-2/TRBV6-3
j_call: TRBJ2-7
cdr3_aa: ASSYPRRGGAEQY

d_call: .
clone_size: .
v_call: TRBV6-1
j_call: TRBJ1-5
cdr3_aa: ASSLAGRDQPQH

d_call: TRBD1
clone_size: many
v_call: TRBV12-3/TRBV12-4
j_call: TRBJ1-2
cdr3_aa: ASRNTGDNYGYT

d_call: .
clone_size: .
v_call: TRBV7-9
j_call: TRBJ1-2
cdr3_aa: ASSLEMGHYGYT

d_call: .
clone_size: .
v_call: TRBV4-1
j_call: TRBJ1-1
cdr3_aa: ASSQFRWPGDAF